This entry features one T cell receptor beta chain sequence. This CDR3 is 13 amino acids long. Per the germline V gene, CDR1 is LNHDA and CDR2 is SQIVND (reference sequence). The V end lost 5 bases, the J end lost 8 bases, and 13 bases lay between the germline ends. This record comes from a study of blood T cell repertoires in COVID-19. Profiled with immunoSEQ multiplex PCR; TCRdb holds only in-frame clones, not every one. Seen here are approximately 80,000 clones, around 69% observed once, and the top ten hold approximately 15%. Sequencing was carried out using peripheral blood. J is TRBJ2-4 and V is TRBV19; D unresolved. This sequence was found in a man between 65 and 85 years old with active or convalescent COVID-19. This chain's CDR3 is CASSATVTYIQYF. The CDR3 DNA sequence: TGTGCCAGTAGTGCAACTGTGACATACATTCAGTACTTC. The variable domain in full, completed from reference TRBV19 and TRBJ2-4, reads DGGITQSPKYLFRKEGQNVTLSCEQNLNHDAMYWYRQDPGQGLRLIYYSQIVNDFQKGDIAEGYSVSREKKESFPLTVTSAQKNPTAFYLCASSATVTYIQYFGAGTRLSVL.